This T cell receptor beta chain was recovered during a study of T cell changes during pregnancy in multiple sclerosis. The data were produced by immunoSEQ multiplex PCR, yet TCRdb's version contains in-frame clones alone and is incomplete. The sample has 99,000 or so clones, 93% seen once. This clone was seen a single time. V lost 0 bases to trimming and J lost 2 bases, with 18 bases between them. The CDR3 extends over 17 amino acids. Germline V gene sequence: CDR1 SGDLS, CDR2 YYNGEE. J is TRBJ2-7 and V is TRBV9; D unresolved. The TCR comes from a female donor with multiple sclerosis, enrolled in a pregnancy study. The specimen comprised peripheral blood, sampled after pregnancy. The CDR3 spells CASSVGSSHVFPYEQYF. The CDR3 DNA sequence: TGTGCCAGCAGCGTAGGTAGCAGCCATGTCTTCCCCTACGAGCAGTACTTC.